This T cell receptor (beta chain) was identified in a study of cytomegalovirus exposure and HLA in healthy donors. Study-level information: In an earlier analysis, around 100 million unique TCR beta sequences were found from 150 million to 200 million T cells.

A multiplex PCR was run with 60 Vbeta primers and 13 Jbeta primers. Sequenced by immunoSEQ multiplex PCR; TCRdb stores in-frame clones only, minus some. The top ten hold 2% to 2.5% of the sample, which has roughly 130,000 clones, around 70% seen once. This clone was observed a handful of times. Participants comprised healthy donors of bone marrow. Trimming pared 1 base from V and 4 bases from J, leaving 10 bases between. The CDR3 sequence is 13 residues long. The germline CDR1 and CDR2 sequences are GTSNPN and SVGIG (reference sequence). V and J are TRBV30 and TRBJ1-2, with D possibly being TRBD1 (6 bases). Specimen: PBMCs. The receptor was isolated from a woman in her thirties or forties in good health and CMV-seropositive. CDR3 DNA: TGTGCCTGGAGTGGACAGGCCGCCTATGGCTACACCTTC. This gives the protein CAWSGQAAYGYTF.